The entry below describes one TCR beta chain. Its antigen is not known. V lost 6 bases to trimming and J lost 4 bases, with 15 bases between them. CDR1 and CDR2 (germline): MNHEY, SVGAGI. The CDR3 totals 14 residues. The data derive from a study of cytomegalovirus exposure and HLA in healthy donors. The overall study: The 90 to 150 validation repertoires used the same platform as the approximately 670 first-cohort repertoires (as reported by a later analysis). Study-level findings and limits: Researchers catalogued around 150 TCR beta chains as cytomegalovirus-associated. A few CMV-associated chains were confirmed in vitro to be specific for CMV antigens.

Separate from the roughly 730-subject first cohort, the roughly 120-subject validation cohort was the one that the donors belonged to. TCRdb's copy holds only in-frame clones and misses some; the assay was immunoSEQ multiplex PCR. The data show 100,000 to 150,000 clones, about 87% seen once. The genes are TRBV6-5 and TRBJ1-2; no clear D. Specimen: PBMCs. This TCR was sampled from a woman aged 18-35 years in good health and CMV-seronegative. Written as DNA, the CDR3 is TGTGCCAGCAGCCCGGAAAAGGGAGCCTATGGCTACACCTTC. Translation gives CASSPEKGAYGYTF.